The 16 T cell receptor beta chains given below trace back to one sample, sequenced in a study of cytomegalovirus exposure and HLA in healthy donors. This PCR relied on a set of 60 Vbeta primers and 13 Jbeta primers. TCRdb's table, derived via immunoSEQ multiplex PCR, lists solely in-frame clones and lacks some. There are tens of thousands of clones in the sample; around 80% occur only once, and roughly 2.5% lies in the top ten. The specimen sequenced was PBMCs. The receptor set was obtained from a male donor in good health and CMV-seropositive.

This rearrangement joins TRBV9 to TRBJ2-7; D is ambiguous. The germline V gene encodes CDR1 SGDLS and CDR2 YYNGEE. V was clipped by 4 bases and J by 3 bases, with 17 bases between them. The length of the CDR3 is 15 residues. The DNA for the CDR3 is TGTGCCAGCAGCCCCTCGTGGAGCGAACTCTACGAGCAGTACTTC. The encoded protein is CASSPSWSELYEQYF.

This clone has just one count. The chain combines TRBV19 with TRBJ1-4, with TRBD1 matching over 10 bases. J lost 8 bases, V lost 5 bases, and 23 bases had no gene match. Germline V gene lookup returns CDR1 LNHDA and CDR2 SQIVND (reference sequence). The CDR3 spans 20 residues. The CDR3 sequence: CASSPKSPNQRQGAREKLFF. The CDR3 coding sequence is TGTGCCAGTAGTCCGAAATCCCCGAATCAAAGACAGGGGGCGCGGGAAAAACTGTTTTTT.

The genes are TRBV28 and TRBJ2-7; 10 nucleotides align to TRBD2. The CDR3 is made up of 14 amino acids. J gave up 3 bases and V 5 bases, and 4 bases lay outside the gene matches. Germline CDR1 reads MDHEN; CDR2 reads SYDVKM. CDR3 loop: CASSQGLAIYEQYF. The CDR3 DNA is TGTGCCAGCAGTCAGGGACTAGCGATCTACGAGCAGTACTTC.

J is TRBJ1-1 and V is TRBV27, with a weak D call TRBD1 (5 bases). The germline V gene encodes CDR1 MNHEY and CDR2 SMNVEV (reference sequence). V lost 10 bases and J lost 1, with 19 bases in between. The CDR3 extends over 15 amino acids. CDR3 sequence reads: CATAPAGPRNTEAFF. The CDR3 DNA is TGTGCCACCGCGCCGGCGGGACCCAGGAACACTGAAGCTTTCTTT.

The sample holds one count of this clone. The J gene is TRBJ2-7, the V gene TRBV29-1, with D perhaps TRBD1 (7 bases). Trimming removed 6 bases from V and 4 bases from J, with 13 bases in between. The germline gives CDR1 SQVTM, CDR2 ANQGSEA. The CDR3 is made up of 12 amino acids. The chain's CDR3 is CSVAGGIYEQYF. The DNA of the CDR3 is TGCAGCGTCGCAGGGGGGATTTACGAGCAGTACTTC.

This chain uses TRBV5-1 with TRBJ2-7; 8 bases are a match to TRBD1. Germline values: CDR1 SGHRS, CDR2 YFSETQ. The V segment lost 0 bases and the J segment 0 bases; nucleotides outside the gene matches: 2. The CDR3 is 15 residues long. The CDR3 DNA reads TGCGCCAGCAGCTTGGAAGGGACAGGCTCCTACGAGCAGTACTTC. Translation: CASSLEGTGSYEQYF.

V usage is TRBV6-1 and J usage is TRBJ2-7; D is undetermined. CDR1 is MNHNS and CDR2 is SASEGT in the germline V gene. The CDR3 contains 17 residues. Trimming shortened V by 3 bases and J by 0 bases, and 18 bases separated the two germline ends. CDR3 residues: CASSEVDGGGYSYEQYF. Written as DNA, the CDR3 is TGTGCCAGCAGTGAGGTAGATGGTGGCGGATACTCCTACGAGCAGTACTTC.

The rearrangement joins TRBV19 to TRBJ1-5, with a tentative D call TRBD1 (6 bases). The CDR3 is 16 residues long. Germline CDR1 reads LNHDA; CDR2 reads SQIVND (reference sequence). The V end was cut by 5 bases, the J end by 3 bases, with 17 bases between. DNA of the CDR3: TGTGCCAGTAGTCCAAGCTTCAGGGGTCTCAATCAGCCCCAGCATTTT. This translates into CASSPSFRGLNQPQHF. The full variable domain, with the rest looked up from reference TRBV19 and TRBJ1-5, is DGGITQSPKYLFRKEGQNVTLSCEQNLNHDAMYWYRQDPGQGLRLIYYSQIVNDFQKGDIAEGYSVSREKKESFPLTVTSAQKNPTAFYLCASSPSFRGLNQPQHFGDGTRLSIL.

The genes are TRBV7-8 and TRBJ2-4; 8 bases line up with TRBD2. The J segment lost 6 bases and the V segment lost 1 base, leaving 8 bases of the junction unmatched. The CDR3 totals 16 residues. Germline V gene data show CDR1 as SGHVS and CDR2 as FQNEAQ. As DNA, the CDR3 is TGTGCCAGCAGCTTAGTGGGGTCCAGCGGGAGAAACATTCAGTACTTC. Translated, it gives CASSLVGSSGRNIQYF.

V is TRBV27 and J is TRBJ1-2; TRBD1 matches at 7 bases. Germline V CDR1 and CDR2: MNHEY, SMNVEV (reference sequence). J lost 8 bases, V lost 6 bases, and 9 bases had no gene match. The CDR3 is 13 residues long. CDR3 sequence reads: CASSQTGRRGYTF. CDR3 nucleotide sequence: TGTGCCAGCAGCCAGACAGGGCGGAGAGGCTACACCTTC.

V usage is TRBV30 and J usage is TRBJ1-1; 8 positions agree with TRBD1. With V trimmed by 4 bases and J by 10 bases, 14 bases remained unmatched. Germline V CDR1 and CDR2: GTSNPN, SVGIG (reference sequence). CDR3 size: 14 residues. The CDR3: CAWIRETGVGVAFF. CDR3 coding DNA: TGTGCCTGGATAAGGGAGACAGGGGTGGGCGTAGCTTTCTTT.

The V and J genes are TRBV13 and TRBJ2-1; a weak D match, TRBD1 (6 bases). Per the germline V gene, CDR1 is PRHDT and CDR2 is FYEKMQ (reference sequence). This CDR3 contains 12 residues. V shed 5 bases and J shed 15 bases, with 17 bases lying between them. DNA for the CDR3: TGTGCCAGCAGCCTAACGACAGGCCTGAGGTTCTTC. Translating it yields CASSLTTGLRFF.

The V and J genes are TRBV6-1 and TRBJ2-1, with 9 bases matching TRBD2. CDR3 size: 15 residues. CDR1 is MNHNS and CDR2 is SASEGT in the germline V gene. J gave up 5 bases and V 3 bases, and 5 bases lay outside the gene matches. The CDR3 nucleotides read TGTGCCAGCAGTGAGATAGCGGGAGAGGACAATGAGCAGTTCTTC. Translating gives CASSEIAGEDNEQFF.

This chain joins TRBV6-1 and TRBJ2-1; 9 bases agree with TRBD1. The CDR3 extends over 16 amino acids. The germline gives CDR1 MNHNS, CDR2 SASEGT. V trimming: 4 bases; J trimming: 2 bases; junction bases outside the gene matches: 6. The CDR3 bases are TGTGCCAGCAGTGCCTTGGGACAGGGCACCTACAATGAGCAGTTCTTC. Protein: CASSALGQGTYNEQFF.

CDR3 sequence: CASRNLAGGPSTDTQYF. CDR3 DNA sequence: TGTGCCAGCAGGAATCTAGCGGGAGGACCTAGCACAGATACGCAGTATTTT. The rearrangement links TRBV11-2 to TRBJ2-3, with 11 bases matching TRBD2. CDR3 length: 17 residues. CDR1 and CDR2 (germline): SGHAT, FQNNGV. V trimming: 6 bases; J trimming: 0 bases; junction bases outside the gene matches: 8.

The V gene is TRBV5-5, the J gene TRBJ2-7, with 7 bases identical to TRBD1. Germline V gives CDR1 SGHKS, CDR2 YYEKEE (reference sequence). The CDR3 sequence is 15 residues long. V was clipped by 4 bases and J by 2 bases; unmatched bases: 9. The CDR3 coding sequence is TGTGCCAGCAGCCAATACCGGGACAGCACCTACGAGCAGTACTTC. As protein: CASSQYRDSTYEQYF.